These 11 T cell receptor beta chains were sequenced from one sample in a study of beta chain features in type 1 diabetes. The study reverse transcribed the entire isolated RNA, so it sequenced expressed TCRB transcripts. Clones were read by immunoSEQ multiplex PCR, and TCRdb kept only the in-frame ones, dropping some. The repertoire consists of 450,000 to 550,000 clones, with approximately 28% occurring once and the leading ten covering about 0.065%. Sequencing was carried out using naive CD4+ T cells from blood. The receptors derive from a man younger than 35 in good health.

About this clone: A read error may account for a junction end that differs from germline. J is TRBJ2-1 and V is TRBV30; 11 bases match TRBD1. The CDR3 runs 12 residues. The germline V gene encodes CDR1 GTSNPN and CDR2 SVGIG (reference sequence). The CDR3 nucleotides are TGTGCCTGGAGTCAGGGTAGGGACAGGGGGATCTTC. Protein: CAWSQGRDRGIF. Looking up the rest from reference TRBV30 and TRBJ2-1 gives the full variable domain: SQTIHQWPATLVQPVGSPLSLECTVEGTSNPNLYWYRQAAGRGLQLLFYSVGIGQISSEVPQNLSASRPQDRQFILSSKKLLLSDSGFYLCAWSQGRDRGIFGPGTRLTVL.

V and J are TRBV30 and TRBJ2-3, with 8 bases identical to TRBD1. The CDR3 covers 14 residues. Germline V gene lookup returns CDR1 GTSNPN and CDR2 SVGIG (reference sequence). V gave up 3 bases and J gave up 2 bases; unmatched junction bases: 4. This CDR3 reads CAWSPGQDTDTQYF. The CDR3 DNA follows: TGTGCCTGGAGCCCGGGACAGGACACAGATACGCAGTATTTT.

The chain is built from TRBV19 and TRBJ2-5; D may match TRBD1 or TRBD2 (5 bases each). V lost 5 bases and J lost 2, with 15 bases in between. Per germline, CDR1 LNHDA and CDR2 SQIVND (reference sequence). The CDR3 covers 15 residues. The CDR3 DNA reads TGTGCCAGTAGTCGCCCTGGGACGAGGCAAGAGACCCAGTACTTC. Translating gives CASSRPGTRQETQYF.

The chain has TRBV28 and TRBJ2-3; 9 bases align to TRBD2. Trimming at V came to 5 bases and at J to 0 bases, leaving 3 bases not matched to a gene. This CDR3 comprises 15 residues. From germline, CDR1 is MDHEN and CDR2 SYDVKM. This CDR3 reads CASSVTSGSTDTQYF. The CDR3 DNA reads as TGTGCCAGCAGTGTGACTAGCGGTAGCACAGATACGCAGTATTTT.

The CDR3 protein is CASSPPTGEGTQYF. The CDR3 DNA reads TGTGCCAGCTCACCACCTACAGGGGAAGGGACCCAGTACTTC. This rearrangement joins TRBV18 to TRBJ2-5, with 7 bases identical to TRBD1. The ends lost 0 bases at V and 7 bases at J; junction bases unmatched: 5. CDR1 and CDR2 (germline): KGHSH, LQKENI. The CDR3 sequence is 14 residues long.

The gene calls are TRBV13 and TRBJ2-1; D unclear. The ends were cut back, 5 bases at V and 6 bases at J, with 14 bases in the middle. The CDR3 sequence is 14 residues long. Germline CDR1 PRHDT, CDR2 FYEKMQ (reference sequence). The DNA for the CDR3 is TGTGCCAGCAGCGCCGGAACCCCGGGCAATGAGCAGTTCTTC. Translating gives CASSAGTPGNEQFF. Together with reference TRBV13 and TRBJ2-1, the CDR3 gives the full variable domain: AAGVIQSPRHLIKEKRETATLKCYPIPRHDTVYWYQQGPGQDPQFLISFYEKMQSDKGSIPDRFSAQQFSDYHSELNMSSLELGDSALYFCASSAGTPGNEQFFGPGTRLTVL.

In this sample, this clone turned up a few times. The CDR3 DNA reads TGTGCCAGCAGCGCAGGACAGGGCATTGGTGGCTACACCTTC. Translating gives CASSAGQGIGGYTF. The chain links TRBV9 to TRBJ1-2; 8 bases are shared with TRBD1. Germline CDR1 is SGDLS and CDR2 is YYNGEE. CDR3 length: 14 residues. V dropped 3 bases and J dropped 7; count of bases not matched to a gene: 8.

Only a few counts were recorded for this clone. The chain is built from TRBV10-3 and TRBJ2-5; no clear D. Germline-derived CDR1 and CDR2 are ENHRY and SYGVKD. V dropped 3 bases and J dropped 2 bases, with 10 bases sitting between them. The CDR3 covers 14 residues. The CDR3 protein is CAISDSNGQETQYF. The CDR3 DNA reads TGTGCCATCAGTGATTCTAACGGACAAGAGACCCAGTACTTC.

The V call is TRBV7-3, the J call TRBJ2-3; 11 bases fit TRBD2. The CDR3 has 13 residues. Germline CDR1 and CDR2: SGHTA and FQGTGA. Trimming cost V 7 bases and J 6 bases; bases outside gene matches: 3. CDR3 nucleotide sequence: TGTGCCAGCACCTCTAGCGGGAGGGATACGCAGTATTTT. Its translation is CASTSSGRDTQYF.

V is TRBV30 and J is TRBJ1-2; D is possibly TRBD1 (6 bases). The CDR3 covers 18 residues. The germline V gene has CDR1 GTSNPN and CDR2 SVGIG (reference sequence). The germline V and J ends were trimmed by 0 bases and 1 base, with 21 bases remaining between them. CDR3 region: CAWSVTLPGAGNNYGYTF. For the CDR3, the DNA is TGTGCCTGGAGTGTAACCCTTCCAGGGGCGGGAAATAACTATGGCTACACCTTC.

The V gene is TRBV9, the J gene TRBJ2-5; TRBD2 agrees at 12 bases. From germline, CDR1 is SGDLS and CDR2 YYNGEE. The CDR3 extends over 15 amino acids. J lost 5 bases, V lost 0 bases, and 2 bases had no gene match. In DNA, the CDR3 is TGTGCCAGCAGCGTAGGGACTAGCGGGACTGAGACCCAGTACTTC. It encodes CASSVGTSGTETQYF.